These 5 T cell receptor beta chains were all obtained from the same sample, sequenced in a study of T cell responses to AZD1222 COVID-19 vaccine. Produced via immunoSEQ multiplex PCR; TCRdb's table is partial and in-frame only. The sample holds about 120,000 clones, just under 95% seen once. The input for sequencing was peripheral blood, taken on day 0 of AZD1222 vaccination. These receptors came from an adult in good health.

The chain is built from TRBV4-1 and TRBJ2-1; 10 bases are a match to TRBD2. In germline, CDR1 is MGHRA, CDR2 YSYEKL. Trimming took 7 bases from V and 5 from J; bases not matched to a gene: 5. The CDR3 spans 14 residues. The DNA of the CDR3 is TGCGCCAGCAACAGCGGGAGGGGAGACAATGAGCAGTTCTTC. This encodes CASNSGRGDNEQFF.

This chain uses TRBV9 with TRBJ1-2, with D possibly matching TRBD1 (5 bases). Germline CDR1 reads SGDLS; CDR2 reads YYNGEE. V was clipped by 3 bases and J by 5 bases, with 11 bases between them. The CDR3 extends over 13 amino acids. DNA for the CDR3: TGTGCCAGCAGCGCCCGGGACCTATATGGCTACACCTTC. It codes for CASSARDLYGYTF.

The chain couples TRBV28 to TRBJ1-2; D may be TRBD1 (5 bases). Germline CDR1 and CDR2: MDHEN and SYDVKM. The CDR3 loop spans 14 amino acids. Trimming stripped 8 bases from V and 4 bases from J, with 17 bases between. CDR3 DNA sequence: TGTGCCAGCGGGAGGGACGCTACCCTCTATGGCTACACCTTC. Translated, it gives CASGRDATLYGYTF.

This sequence joins TRBV19 and TRBJ2-5; D could derive from TRBD1 or TRBD2 (7 bases each). CDR1 is LNHDA and CDR2 is SQIVND in the germline V gene (reference sequence). V was shortened by 6 bases and J by 5 bases, with 16 bases between the two germline ends. The CDR3 runs to 14 residues. CDR3 DNA: TGTGCCAGTAGCGCACAGGGGAGGGGGGAGACCCAGTACTTC. Amino acids: CASSAQGRGETQYF.

The CDR3 spells CATAGARSSGNTIYF. Written as DNA, the CDR3 is TGTGCCACAGCGGGGGCTCGGAGCTCTGGAAACACCATATATTTT. The chain is built from TRBV15 and TRBJ1-3; D is possibly TRBD1 (6 bases). The CDR3 sequence is 15 residues long. Trimming left V 9 bases short and J 0 bases short, with 15 bases between. The germline V gene has CDR1 LNHNV and CDR2 YYDKDF (reference sequence).